The entry that follows covers one T cell receptor (beta chain) sequence. This clone appeared a few times. There is no known antigen for this receptor. It has no much larger one-base neighbor in the sample; base qualities were not kept. The sample has other DNA sequences that encode this CDR3 too. Donors were healthy HIV-negative adults with no recently reported acute infections or vaccinations. Every donor was a Caucasian adult living in Nashville, Tennessee, USA. CD8 memory samples combined magnetically selected CD45RO+ cells with CCR7-negative CD45RA+ effector memory (TemRA) cells. After blood collection by leukapheresis, PBMCs were isolated using Ficoll-Histopaque density gradient centrifugation and then cryopreserved in the vapor phase of liquid nitrogen. Analytical flow cytometry was used to check the purity and quantity of every magnetically sorted T cell population. Genomic DNA was isolated from every sorted fraction and measured by UV absorbance on a Nanodrop 2000c.

V and J are truncated by 3 bases and 1 base respectively, leaving an intervening sequence of 7 bases. CDR1 and CDR2 are read off the germline V gene (reference sequence) as MNHEY and SMNVEV. Spanning cysteine to phenylalanine, the CDR3 consists of 14 amino acids. Just the 42-base CDR3 DNA is kept, in frame starting at base 1. The sample is drawn from a study of shared clonotypes between healthy human individuals (TCRdb year 2020). Notes on the research overall: A few men and a couple of women, aged 18 to 49 years, made up the cohort. For each donor, three plates each were used for CD4 naive and CD4 memory, two plates were used for CD8 naive, and one plate was used for CD8 memory. The study deeply sequenced blood TCR repertoires of several healthy adults to estimate repertoire size and the extent of clonotype sharing between individuals. Different laboratories and diverse techniques were used to prepare libraries and sequence TCR repertoires, to increase sequencing depth and limit assay-specific biases. Per donor, leukapheresis produced somewhere between about 0.85 and 9.5 billion PBMCs.

TCR CDR3 regions were amplified from genomic DNA by multiplex PCR using the deep immunoSEQ assay. Extracted genomic DNA from each cell subset was distributed evenly across all wells of several immunoSEQ 96-well plates, and each plate was treated as a replicate. For sorted subsets, roughly 200 ng of genomic DNA, equivalent to 25,000 to 30,000 T cell genomes, went into each replicate PCR. Purified libraries were quantified with a Qubit 3.0 fluorometer, sized on a Bioanalyzer 2100, and re-quantified with the KAPA Library Quantification kit. Every immunoSEQ 96-well plate was sequenced on a dedicated single-read 150-cycle Illumina NextSeq 550 flow cell. Under the source paper's analysis protocol: Because the immunoSEQ output included only junctional sequences and no quality scores, the filtering could not be the same as the filtering used for full-length reads. Sequences were annotated with PyIR, a Python wrapper for IgBLAST v1.9, using IMGT germline references to assign V/J genes and CDR3. Reads were removed for weak V/J assignments (E-value above 1e-6), missing CDR3, stop codons, out-of-frame junctions, or ambiguous translated residues. V3J clonotypes were defined by identical inferred V gene, J gene, and CDR3 amino acid sequence. To compute the percentage overlap between repertoires, the number of shared unique clonotypes was divided by the size of the smaller repertoire. Richness of each repertoire was evaluated using RTK rarefaction, the Chao1 estimator, and Recon v2.1 estimates of unobserved clonotypes. For all TCRbeta clonotypes obtained by the gDNA method from a few donors, generation probabilities were computed with OLGA. As stored in TCRdb, this immuneACCESS dataset retains in-frame rearrangements with V and J assigned. A fraction of the clones does not appear; measured against another copy, unresolved V genes explain less than half of the discrepancy, and the remainder lacks a known reason. D and trimming were read from the DNA, whereas the V and J calls and clone size are those reported in that table. Here the sample has some 700,000 clones; roughly 91% occur a single time. The ten largest clones add up to 30% to 40% of the sample.

Broader findings and caveats from the paper: Sampling was restricted to blood, and TCR repertoires in tissues likely differ from the TCR repertoires found in blood. Compared with non-shared clonotypes, clonotypes shared by all four sorted-subset donors had higher generation probabilities. Across four donors, around 5% of naive CD4, approximately 3.5% of naive CD8, around 2.5% of memory CD4, and approximately 0.4% of memory CD8 clonotypes were shared. Estimated clonotype richness was generally larger for naive than for memory subsets. Pairwise subsampling led to the expectation that sequencing depth would affect the degree of clonotype sharing among donors. The genetic and exposure-history diversity represented was limited by the small number of donors. Even with the large sequencing depth, rarefaction of the sorted-subset datasets indicated that sequencing was incomplete.

Sequencing was done on a sample of memory CD8+ T cells from PBMCs. The meaning of the sample's cell subset or site label: CD45RO+ cells pooled with CCR7-negative TemRA cells. Recombination connected TRBV27 to TRBJ1-5, with no confidently assigned D gene. This clonotype was sampled from a man younger than 35 in good health. Some clones in this sample may be carry-over from other donors' samples. The nucleotides read TGTGCCAGCAGTTTGGCGGAGAGCAATCAGCCCCAGCATTTT. This is translated as CASSLAESNQPQHF.